This section outlines one TCR beta chain sequence together with its context. Its antigen remains unidentified. The record originates from a study of PD-L1 blockade in urothelial cancer. Overall study context: Treatment start was followed by blood analysis at 3 weeks (second dose) and again at 6 weeks.

Trimming at V came to 0 bases and at J to 5 bases, leaving 5 bases not matched to a gene. This CDR3 has 14 residues. TCRdb's table, derived via immunoSEQ multiplex PCR, lists solely in-frame clones and lacks some. The data hold 35,000 to 50,000 clones, with around 81% observed a single time. Specified time point: pretreatment peripheral blood. Findings and limits, study-wide: Below-median pretreatment blood TCR clonality was associated with improved progression-free and overall survival. Durable-benefit patients had greater expansion of tumor-associated blood clones at 3 weeks.

This TCR derives from a man in his 60s with urothelial cancer. J is TRBJ2-7 and V is TRBV5-3; 7 bases map to TRBD1. TRBV5-3 is classed as an ORF, of uncertain function. This specimen was PBMCs, taken around atezolizumab (anti-PD-L1) treatment. DNA for the CDR3: TGTGCCAGAAGCTTGGGACAGGGATTCCACGAGCAGTACTTC. It encodes CARSLGQGFHEQYF.